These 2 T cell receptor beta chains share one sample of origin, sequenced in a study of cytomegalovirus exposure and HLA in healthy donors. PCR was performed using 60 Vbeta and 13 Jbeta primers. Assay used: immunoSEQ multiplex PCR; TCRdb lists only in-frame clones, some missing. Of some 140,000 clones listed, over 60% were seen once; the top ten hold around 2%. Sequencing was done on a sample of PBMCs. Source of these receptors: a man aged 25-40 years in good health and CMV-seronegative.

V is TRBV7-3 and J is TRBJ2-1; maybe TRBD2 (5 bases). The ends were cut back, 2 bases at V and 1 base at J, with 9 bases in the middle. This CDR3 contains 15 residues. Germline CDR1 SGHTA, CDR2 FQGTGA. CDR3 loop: CASSLLASSYNEQFF. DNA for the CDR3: TGTGCCAGCAGCTTATTAGCGAGTTCCTACAATGAGCAGTTCTTC.

As DNA, the CDR3 is TGTGCCTGGAGTGTAAAGGACAGGGGGTGGTACGAGCAGTACTTC. Translation gives CAWSVKDRGWYEQYF. This rearrangement joins TRBV30 to TRBJ2-7, with 10 bases lining up with TRBD1. Germline V gives CDR1 GTSNPN, CDR2 SVGIG (reference sequence). Trimming cost V 0 bases and J 4 bases; bases outside gene matches: 6. The CDR3 runs to 15 residues.